The 14 T cell receptor beta chains reported below all come from one sample, sequenced in a study of patients and donors after allogeneic stem cell transplantation. TCRdb re-analysed the RT-PCR reads in MiXCR, keeping a single row per CDR3 protein. Among approximately 200,000 distinct CDR3 sequences, about 37% were seen once, and the ten largest hold around a tenth. The sample comprised blood, either unsorted or a sorted T cell fraction (not recorded which). Receptor source: a human donor who was either an allogeneic HSCT recipient or a stem cell or donor lymphocyte infusion donor (not recorded which). It is not recorded whose cells these are; they may come from a transplant donor.

This clonotype came up a few times. V and J are TRBV20-1 and TRBJ2-1, with 9 bases identical to TRBD2. V was pared by 6 bases and J by 4 bases, with 10 bases of the junction left unmatched. Germline V lookup: CDR1 DFQATT, CDR2 SNEGSKA (reference sequence). The length of the CDR3 is 15 residues. The CDR3 is CSAPGLARGYNEQFF. CDR3 in DNA: TGCAGTGCGCCCGGACTAGCGAGGGGATACAATGAGCAGTTCTTC.

The chain carries TRBV7-2 and TRBJ2-3, with 7 bases lining up with TRBD1. Germline V lookup: CDR1 SGHTA, CDR2 FQGNSA. J gave up 10 bases and V 5 bases, and 6 bases lay outside the gene matches. This CDR3 is built from 12 residues. CDR3 in amino acids: CASSPGQPAQYF. The CDR3 DNA is TGTGCCAGCAGCCCGGGACAGCCGGCGCAGTATTTT.

The chain is built from TRBV28 and TRBJ1-2; no firm D call. Trimming stripped 2 bases from V and 4 bases from J, with 8 bases between. Germline assignment: CDR1 MDHEN and CDR2 SYDVKM. This CDR3 spans 13 amino acids. For the CDR3, the DNA is TGTGCCAGCAGTTTAGTACAGCCCTATGGCTACACCTTC. Translation gives CASSLVQPYGYTF.

This clonotype has more than one count but fewer than ten. The CDR3: CASSQGGLQGPKNTGELFF. The CDR3 bases are TGCGCCAGCAGCCAAGGGGGACTACAAGGACCTAAGAACACCGGGGAGCTGTTTTTT. The V gene is TRBV4-1, the J gene TRBJ2-2; 7 bases align to TRBD2. CDR1 is MGHRA, CDR2 YSYEKL, per germline. The CDR3 length is 19 residues. Trimming cost V 1 base and J 1 base; bases outside gene matches: 12.

The chain uses TRBV9 and TRBJ1-2; no clear D. The length of the CDR3 is 14 residues. Germline V gene lookup returns CDR1 SGDLS and CDR2 YYNGEE. Trimming stripped 0 bases from V and 4 bases from J, with 10 bases between. The CDR3 reads CASSVAPRSYGYTF. In nucleotides, the CDR3 is TGTGCCAGCAGCGTAGCCCCCAGGTCCTATGGCTACACCTTC.

The chain has TRBV5-4 and TRBJ1-3; D is ambiguous. Germline CDR1 and CDR2: SGHNT and YYREEE (reference sequence). Between the trimmed V and J ends, which lost 4 bases and 4 bases, there was a span of 15 bases. There are 15 residues in the CDR3. The CDR3 region is CASSAGEAGGNTIYF. The CDR3 DNA sequence: TGTGCCAGCAGCGCCGGCGAAGCGGGGGGAAACACCATATATTTT.

This chain joins TRBV12-3 or TRBV12-4 and TRBJ2-2; D is possibly TRBD1 (5 bases). The CDR3 loop spans 14 amino acids. Trimming shortened V by 6 bases and J by 8 bases, and 16 bases separated the two germline ends. In nucleotides, the CDR3 is TGTGCCAGCAGCCCGACAGAGATAGGGGGGGAGCTGTTTTTT. Protein: CASSPTEIGGELFF.

This clonotype occurred a few times. The rearrangement joins TRBV6-2 or TRBV6-3 to TRBJ1-5; D might be TRBD1 (5 bases). Trimming shortened V by 7 bases and J by 3 bases, and 13 bases separated the two germline ends. CDR3 length: 14 residues. Per germline, CDR1 MNHEY and CDR2 SVGEGT. CDR3 amino acids: CASTPGDFNQPQHF. The CDR3 DNA reads as TGTGCCAGCACCCCTGGGGACTTCAATCAGCCCCAGCATTTT.

This clonotype has more than one count but fewer than ten. This chain uses TRBV7-2 with TRBJ1-5; tentative D call: TRBD1 (5 bases). Germline V gene lookup returns CDR1 SGHTA and CDR2 FQGNSA. Trimming removed 2 bases at V and 3 bases at J, with 14 bases between. The length of the CDR3 is 16 residues. This CDR3 reads CASSLFKRQFNQPQHF. CDR3 sequence (DNA): TGTGCCAGCAGCTTATTTAAGCGACAGTTCAATCAGCCCCAGCATTTT. Filled out from reference TRBV7-2 and TRBJ1-5, the complete variable domain reads GAGVSQSPSNKVTEKGKDVELRCDPISGHTALYWYRQSLGQGLEFLIYFQGNSAPDKSGLPSDRFSAERTGGSVSTLTIQRTQQEDSAVYLCASSLFKRQFNQPQHFGDGTRLSIL.

This clonotype occurred many times. The V and J genes are TRBV5-1 and TRBJ1-1; a possible D gene is TRBD1 (6 bases). This CDR3 region has 14 residues. Germline CDR1 is SGHRS and CDR2 is YFSETQ. V lost 2 bases, J lost 0 bases, and 8 bases lay in between. The CDR3, as DNA: TGCGCCAGCAGCTTACAGGGCATGAACACTGAAGCTTTCTTT. Encoded protein: CASSLQGMNTEAFF.

In this sample, this clonotype turned up a few times. The V and J genes are TRBV20-1 and TRBJ1-6; D is uncertain. The germline gives CDR1 DFQATT, CDR2 SNEGSKA (reference sequence). V lost 2 bases and J lost 0, with 8 bases in between. This CDR3 has 15 amino acids. The CDR3 reads CSARPLSSYNSPLHF. For the CDR3, the DNA is TGCAGTGCTAGACCCTTGAGCTCCTATAATTCACCCCTCCACTTT.

The V gene is TRBV5-1, the J gene TRBJ2-3; D gene unclear. The CDR3 is 14 amino acids. Deletions cut 4 bases from V and 0 bases from J, with 9 bases between. Germline V CDR1 and CDR2: SGHRS, YFSETQ. CDR3 amino acids: CASSRAQSTDTQYF. DNA of the CDR3: TGCGCCAGCAGCCGGGCCCAGAGCACAGATACGCAGTATTTT.

This rearrangement joins TRBV7-3 to TRBJ1-6; D ambiguous. Germline CDR1 reads SGHTA; CDR2 reads FQGTGA. V was pared by 2 bases and J by 4 bases, with 9 bases between. This CDR3 has 15 amino acids. For the CDR3, the DNA is TGTGCCAGCAGCTTACGGGGATTGTATAATTCACCCCTCCACTTT. Translation gives CASSLRGLYNSPLHF. The full variable domain, rest sourced from reference TRBV7-3 and TRBJ1-6, is GAGVSQTPSNKVTEKGKYVELRCDPISGHTALYWYRQSLGQGPEFLIYFQGTGAADDSGLPNDRFFAVRPEGSVSTLKIQRTERGDSAVYLCASSLRGLYNSPLHFGNGTRLTVT.

The chain carries TRBV12-3 or TRBV12-4 and TRBJ1-6; no reliable D call. The CDR3 has 14 amino acids. V lost 3 bases to trimming and J lost 7 bases, with 10 bases between them. CDR3 nucleotides: TGTGCCAGCAGTTTCGGGCCCGTGAATTCACCCCTCCACTTT. Protein sequence: CASSFGPVNSPLHF.